A selection of T cell receptor beta chains follows, all from one sample in a study of vaccination and CD4 T cells after COVID-19. One entry per CDR3 protein, called by TCRdb with MiXCR from the PCR reads. This table holds under 20,000 distinct CDR3 sequences, less than 75% found once. Their antigens are not known. The sample taken for sequencing was CD4+ T cells from blood, cultured in vitro. The origin of the receptors is a human donor who had recovered from COVID-19. CDR3s include the opening cysteine and the closing phenylalanine or tryptophan. Each record gives: J gene, V gene, D gene, clone size, CDR3 protein, CDR3 DNA. The D gene is left open where the match is weak. Clone size is stated in some rows and not others, as once, few, many or a class when expanded.

TRBJ2-3,TRBV6-4,-,-,CASSVLYSTDTQYF,TGTGCCAGCAGTGTCCTATACAGCACAGATACGCAGTATTTT
TRBJ1-5,TRBV7-8,-,once,CASSSFTGRWNSNQPQHF,TGTGCCAGCAGCTCTTTTACAGGGAGGTGGAATAGCAATCAGCCCCAGCATTTT
TRBJ2-3,TRBV20-1,TRBD1,few,CSARRDSRTDTQYF,TGCAGTGCTAGAAGGGACAGCCGCACAGATACGCAGTATTTT
TRBJ1-2,TRBV5-4,-,-,CASSAVARDPLANYGYTF,TGTGCCAGCAGCGCCGTGGCGAGGGATCCCCTAGCTAACTATGGCTACACCTTC
TRBJ1-2,TRBV7-9,-,few,CASSLVWANYGYTF,TGTGCCAGCAGCTTAGTCTGGGCTAACTATGGCTACACCTTC
TRBJ2-5,TRBV20-1,TRBD1,-,CSGPGQQETQYF,TGCAGTGGGCCGGGACAGCAAGAGACCCAGTACTTC
TRBJ2-6,TRBV5-1,-,-,CASSYNSGANVLTF,TGCGCCAGCAGCTATAACTCTGGGGCCAACGTCCTGACTTTC
TRBJ2-2,TRBV11-2,-,-,CASSLDPGRTGELFF,TGTGCCAGCAGCTTAGATCCAGGCCGCACCGGGGAGCTGTTTTTT
TRBJ2-4,TRBV7-2,-,-,CASLLKGGQYF,TGTGCCAGCCTGTTGAAGGGTGGTCAGTACTTC
TRBJ1-5,TRBV12-3/TRBV12-4,-,-,CASSFSARGAQPQHF,TGTGCCAGCAGTTTCTCGGCCAGGGGTGCTCAGCCCCAGCATTTT
TRBJ1-6,TRBV11-2,TRBD1,-,CASRGNRDSDSPLHF,TGTGCCAGCAGGGGGAATCGGGACAGCGATTCACCCCTCCACTTT
TRBJ1-2,TRBV20-1,-,few,CSASWGPLTYGYTF,TGCAGTGCTAGTTGGGGTCCACTCACCTATGGCTACACCTTC
TRBJ2-3,TRBV24-1,TRBD1,-,CATSDPTGSDTDTQYF,TGTGCCACCAGTGACCCGACAGGGTCAGACACAGATACGCAGTATTTT
TRBJ1-2,TRBV20-1,TRBD1,few,CSARGQGMWGYTF,TGCAGTGCTAGGGGACAGGGGATGTGGGGCTACACCTTC
TRBJ1-2,TRBV20-1,TRBD1,-,CSGEDRGGAPNYGYTF,TGCAGTGGGGAAGACAGGGGAGGGGCTCCTAACTATGGCTACACCTTC